This record concerns one T cell receptor beta chain sequence. No antigen is known for it. J lost 0 bases, V lost 3 bases, and 7 bases had no gene match. The CDR3 loop spans 19 amino acids. The V gene's germline CDR1 is SGHTA and CDR2 FQGNSA. The sample comes from a study of T cell responses to AZD1222 COVID-19 vaccine. General study findings and limits: Only a handful of AZD1222 recipients tested seropositive at baseline.

Only in-frame clones appear in the TCRdb table, and some are missing; sequencing was by immunoSEQ multiplex PCR. The table lists 95,000 to 150,000 clones, approximately 83% of them singletons. The sample in question was peripheral blood, obtained on day 0 of AZD1222 vaccination. This sequence originates from an adult in good health. The chain couples TRBV7-2 to TRBJ2-6; TRBD2 aligns across 11 bases. CDR3 coding DNA: TGTGCCAGCAGCTTGGCGACTAGCGGGGCCCTCTCTGGGGCCAACGTCCTGACTTTC. This sequence encodes CASSLATSGALSGANVLTF.